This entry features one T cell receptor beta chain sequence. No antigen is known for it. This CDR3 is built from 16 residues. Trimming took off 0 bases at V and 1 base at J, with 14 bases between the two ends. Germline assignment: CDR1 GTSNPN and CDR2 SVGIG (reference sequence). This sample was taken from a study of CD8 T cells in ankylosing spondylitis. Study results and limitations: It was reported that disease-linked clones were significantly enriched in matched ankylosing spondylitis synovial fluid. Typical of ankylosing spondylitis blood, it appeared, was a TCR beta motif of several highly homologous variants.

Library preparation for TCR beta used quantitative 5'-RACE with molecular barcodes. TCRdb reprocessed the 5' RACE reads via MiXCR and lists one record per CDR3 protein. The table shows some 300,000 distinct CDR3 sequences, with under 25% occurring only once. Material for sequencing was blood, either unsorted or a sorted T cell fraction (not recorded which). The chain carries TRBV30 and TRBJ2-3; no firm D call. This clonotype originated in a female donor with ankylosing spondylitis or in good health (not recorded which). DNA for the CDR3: TGTGCCTGGAGTGTACGGTTGTACTCCCGCACAGATACGCAGTATTTT. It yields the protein CAWSVRLYSRTDTQYF.